This T cell receptor beta chain was captured by sequencing in a study of cytomegalovirus exposure and HLA in healthy donors. Study overall: In a later analysis, it was reported that the 110 or so validation repertoires had been produced on the same platform as the roughly 610 repertoires belonging to the first cohort. Findings and caveats of the study: The study listed 150 to 200 cytomegalovirus-associated TCR beta chains. It was found in a later analysis that first-cohort TCR clusters tended to co-occur in the 100 to 150 validation repertoires. Specificity for CMV antigens was confirmed in vitro for a few of the CMV-associated chains.

The CDR3 is 14 residues long. Germline V gene sequence: CDR1 SQVTM, CDR2 ANQGSEA. The ends were cut back, 0 bases at V and 5 bases at J, with 13 bases in the middle. Only in-frame clones appear in the TCRdb table, and some are missing; sequencing was by immunoSEQ multiplex PCR. The table shows a few hundred thousand clones, with 90% occurring only once. Turning to this clone: Its antigen is unidentified.

The genes are TRBV29-1 and TRBJ1-2; TRBD1 is a possible D gene (5 bases). The sequenced sample was PBMCs. This receptor was obtained from a woman aged 18-35 years in good health and CMV-seronegative. The CDR3 DNA follows: TGCAGCGTTGAAGAGTCCCTTGGGGGGTATGGCTACACCTTC. Its translation: CSVEESLGGYGYTF. The entire variable domain, with the rest obtained from reference TRBV29-1 and TRBJ1-2, is as follows: SAVISQKPSRDICQRGTSLTIQCQVDSQVTMMFWYRQQPGQSLTLIATANQGSEATYESGFVIDKFPISRPNLTFSTLTVSNMSPEDSSIYLCSVEESLGGYGYTFGSGTRLTVV.